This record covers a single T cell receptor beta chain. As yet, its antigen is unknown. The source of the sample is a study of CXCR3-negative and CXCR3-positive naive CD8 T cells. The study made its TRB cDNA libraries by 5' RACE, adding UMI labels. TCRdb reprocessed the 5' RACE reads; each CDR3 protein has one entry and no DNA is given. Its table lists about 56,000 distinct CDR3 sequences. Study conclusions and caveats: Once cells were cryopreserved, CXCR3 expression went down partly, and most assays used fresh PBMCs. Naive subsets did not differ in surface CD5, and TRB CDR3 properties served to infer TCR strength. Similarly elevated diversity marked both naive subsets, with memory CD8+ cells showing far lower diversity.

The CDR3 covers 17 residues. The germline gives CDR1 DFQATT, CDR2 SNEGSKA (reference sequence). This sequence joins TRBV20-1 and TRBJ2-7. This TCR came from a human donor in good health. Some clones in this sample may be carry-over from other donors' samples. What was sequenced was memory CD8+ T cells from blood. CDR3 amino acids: CSARDPSSGWDSYEQYF.